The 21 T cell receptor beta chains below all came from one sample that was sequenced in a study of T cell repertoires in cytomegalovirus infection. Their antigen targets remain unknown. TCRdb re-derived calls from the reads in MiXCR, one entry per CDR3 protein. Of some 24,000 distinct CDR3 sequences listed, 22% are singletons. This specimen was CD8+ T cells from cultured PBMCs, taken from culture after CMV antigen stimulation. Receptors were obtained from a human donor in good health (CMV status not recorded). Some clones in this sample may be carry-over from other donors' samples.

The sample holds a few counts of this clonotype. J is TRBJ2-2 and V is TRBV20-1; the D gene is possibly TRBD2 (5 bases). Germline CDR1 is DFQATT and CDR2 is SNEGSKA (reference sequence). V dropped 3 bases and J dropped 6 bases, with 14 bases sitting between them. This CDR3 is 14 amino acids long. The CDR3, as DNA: TGCAGTGCTAGGCTGGGGTTCGGGGCCGGGGAGCTGTTTTTT. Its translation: CSARLGFGAGELFF.

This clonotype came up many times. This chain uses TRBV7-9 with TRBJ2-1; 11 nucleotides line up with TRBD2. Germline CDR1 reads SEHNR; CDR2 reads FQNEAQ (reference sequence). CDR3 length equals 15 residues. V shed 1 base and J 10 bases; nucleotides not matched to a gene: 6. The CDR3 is CASSLDLAGGDEQFF. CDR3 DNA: TGTGCCAGCAGCTTAGACCTAGCGGGGGGCGACGAGCAGTTCTTC.

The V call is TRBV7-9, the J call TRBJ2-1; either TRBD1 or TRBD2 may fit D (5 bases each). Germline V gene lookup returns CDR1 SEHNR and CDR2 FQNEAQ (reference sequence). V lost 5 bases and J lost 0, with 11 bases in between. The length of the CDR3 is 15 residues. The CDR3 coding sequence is TGTGCCAGCAGCCCGAGGGGTAGCTCCTACAATGAGCAGTTCTTC. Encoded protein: CASSPRGSSYNEQFF.

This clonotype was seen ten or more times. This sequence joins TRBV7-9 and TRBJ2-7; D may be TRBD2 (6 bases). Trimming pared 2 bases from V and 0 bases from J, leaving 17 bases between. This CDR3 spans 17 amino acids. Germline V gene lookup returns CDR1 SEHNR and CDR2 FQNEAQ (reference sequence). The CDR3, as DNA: TGTGCCAGCAGCTTAATAAAAACGGAGGGGAGCTCCTACGAGCAGTACTTC. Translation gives CASSLIKTEGSSYEQYF.

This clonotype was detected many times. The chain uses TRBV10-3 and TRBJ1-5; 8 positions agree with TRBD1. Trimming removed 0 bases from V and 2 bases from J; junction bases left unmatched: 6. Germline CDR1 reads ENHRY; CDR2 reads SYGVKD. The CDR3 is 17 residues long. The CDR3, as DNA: TGTGCCATCAGTGAGTCGAGGACAGGGTTAGGCAATCAGCCCCAGCATTTT. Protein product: CAISESRTGLGNQPQHF.

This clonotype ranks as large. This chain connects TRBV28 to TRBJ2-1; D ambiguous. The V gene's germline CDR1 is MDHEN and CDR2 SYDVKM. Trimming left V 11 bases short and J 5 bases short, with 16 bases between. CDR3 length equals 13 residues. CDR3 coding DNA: TGTGCCTCTATCGGCAGAGAAAACAATGAGCAGTTCTTC. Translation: CASIGRENNEQFF.

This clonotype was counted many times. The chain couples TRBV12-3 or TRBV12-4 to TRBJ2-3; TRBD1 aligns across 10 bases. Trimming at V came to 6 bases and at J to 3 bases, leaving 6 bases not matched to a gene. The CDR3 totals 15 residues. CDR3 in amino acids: CASRPTGQGTDTQYF. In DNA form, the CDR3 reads TGTGCCAGCAGACCTACGGGACAGGGGACAGATACGCAGTATTTT.

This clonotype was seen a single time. The CDR3 is CSVEIATGAGELFF. CDR3 DNA: TGCAGCGTTGAAATTGCGACAGGGGCCGGGGAGCTGTTTTTT. V is TRBV29-1 and J is TRBJ2-2, with TRBD1 matching 8 bases. This CDR3 region has 14 residues. The V segment lost 2 bases and the J segment 6 bases; nucleotides outside the gene matches: 5. Germline V gene lookup returns CDR1 SQVTM and CDR2 ANQGSEA.

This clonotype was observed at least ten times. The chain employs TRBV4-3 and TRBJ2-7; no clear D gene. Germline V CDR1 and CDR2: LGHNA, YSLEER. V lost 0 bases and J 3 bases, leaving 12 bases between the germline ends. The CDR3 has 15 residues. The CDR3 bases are TGCGCCAGCAGCCAAGATAATAACGAAGACTACGAGCAGTACTTC. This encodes CASSQDNNEDYEQYF.

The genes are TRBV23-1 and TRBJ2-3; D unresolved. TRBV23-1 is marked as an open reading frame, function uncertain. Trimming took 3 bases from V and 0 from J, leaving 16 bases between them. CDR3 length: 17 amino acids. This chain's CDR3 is CASSHHAANESTDTQYF. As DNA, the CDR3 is TGCGCCAGCAGTCATCATGCTGCGAACGAAAGCACAGATACGCAGTATTTT.

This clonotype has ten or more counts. The CDR3 DNA reads TGTGCCAGCAGCGCCAGGAGGGGGCTGTTTTTAACTGAAGCTTTCTTT. Translating gives CASSARRGLFLTEAFF. V usage is TRBV7-2 and J usage is TRBJ1-1, with 7 bases that match TRBD1. CDR3 length: 16 amino acids. Germline V lookup: CDR1 SGHTA, CDR2 FQGNSA. V was pared by 5 bases and J by 5 bases, with 14 bases of the junction left unmatched.

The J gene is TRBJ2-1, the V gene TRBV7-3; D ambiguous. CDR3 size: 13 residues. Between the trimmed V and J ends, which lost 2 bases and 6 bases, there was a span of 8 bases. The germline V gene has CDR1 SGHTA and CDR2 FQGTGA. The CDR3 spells CASSLYIGNEQFF. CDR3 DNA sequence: TGTGCCAGCAGCTTATATATCGGCAATGAGCAGTTCTTC.

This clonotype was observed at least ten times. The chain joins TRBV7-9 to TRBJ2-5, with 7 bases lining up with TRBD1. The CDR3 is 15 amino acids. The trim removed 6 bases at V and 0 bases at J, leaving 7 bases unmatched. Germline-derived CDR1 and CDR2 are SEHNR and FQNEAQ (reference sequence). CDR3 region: CASRSGDSHQETQYF. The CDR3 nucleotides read TGTGCCAGCAGATCAGGGGACAGCCACCAAGAGACCCAGTACTTC.

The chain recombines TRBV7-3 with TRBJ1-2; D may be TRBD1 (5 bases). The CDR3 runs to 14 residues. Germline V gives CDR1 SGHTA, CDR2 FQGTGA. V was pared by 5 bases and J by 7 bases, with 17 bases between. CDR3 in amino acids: CASSLPAGVRGYTF. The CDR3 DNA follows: TGTGCCAGCAGCCTACCCGCGGGGGTCCGTGGCTACACCTTC. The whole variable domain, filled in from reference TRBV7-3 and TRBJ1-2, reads GAGVSQTPSNKVTEKGKYVELRCDPISGHTALYWYRQSLGQGPEFLIYFQGTGAADDSGLPNDRFFAVRPEGSVSTLKIQRTERGDSAVYLCASSLPAGVRGYTFGSGTRLTVV.

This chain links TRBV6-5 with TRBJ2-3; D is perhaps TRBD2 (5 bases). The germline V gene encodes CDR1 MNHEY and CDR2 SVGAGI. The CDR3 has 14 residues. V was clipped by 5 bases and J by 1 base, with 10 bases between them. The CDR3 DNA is TGTGCCAGCAGTGAGAGGGTTGGCACAGATACGCAGTATTTT. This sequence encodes CASSERVGTDTQYF.

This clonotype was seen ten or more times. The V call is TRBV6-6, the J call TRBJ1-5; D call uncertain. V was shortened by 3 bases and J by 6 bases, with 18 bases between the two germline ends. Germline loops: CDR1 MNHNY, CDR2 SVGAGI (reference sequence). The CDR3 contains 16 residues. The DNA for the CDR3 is TGTGCCAGCAGTTATAATCCCGCACTGGCAGGTCAGCCCCAGCATTTT. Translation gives CASSYNPALAGQPQHF.

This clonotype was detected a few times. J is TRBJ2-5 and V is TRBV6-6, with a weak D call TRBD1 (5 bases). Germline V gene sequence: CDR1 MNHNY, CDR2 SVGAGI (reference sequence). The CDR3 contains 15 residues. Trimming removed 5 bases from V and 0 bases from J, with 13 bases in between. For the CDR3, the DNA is TGTGCCAGCAGTCGATTACAGGAGTACCAAGAGACCCAGTACTTC. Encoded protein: CASSRLQEYQETQYF.

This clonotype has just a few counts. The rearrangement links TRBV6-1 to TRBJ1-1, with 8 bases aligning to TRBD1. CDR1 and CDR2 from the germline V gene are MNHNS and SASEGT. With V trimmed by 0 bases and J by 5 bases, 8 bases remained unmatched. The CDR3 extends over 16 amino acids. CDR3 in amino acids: CASSEALGRGLTEAFF. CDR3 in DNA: TGTGCCAGCAGTGAAGCCTTGGGCAGGGGGCTGACTGAAGCTTTCTTT.

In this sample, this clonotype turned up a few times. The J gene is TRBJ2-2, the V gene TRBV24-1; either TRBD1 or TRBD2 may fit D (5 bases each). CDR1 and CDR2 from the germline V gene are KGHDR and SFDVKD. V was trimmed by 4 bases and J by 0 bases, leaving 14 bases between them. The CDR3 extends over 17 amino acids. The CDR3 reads CATSDGGAGPNTGELFF. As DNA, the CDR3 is TGTGCCACCAGTGACGGAGGTGCAGGGCCGAACACCGGGGAGCTGTTTTTT.

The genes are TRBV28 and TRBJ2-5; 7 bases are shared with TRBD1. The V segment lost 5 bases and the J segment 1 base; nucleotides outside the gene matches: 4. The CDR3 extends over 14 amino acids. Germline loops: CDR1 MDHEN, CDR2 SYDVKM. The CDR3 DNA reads TGTGCCAGCAGTGCGAACAGGGGCCAAGAGACCCAGTACTTC. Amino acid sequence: CASSANRGQETQYF.

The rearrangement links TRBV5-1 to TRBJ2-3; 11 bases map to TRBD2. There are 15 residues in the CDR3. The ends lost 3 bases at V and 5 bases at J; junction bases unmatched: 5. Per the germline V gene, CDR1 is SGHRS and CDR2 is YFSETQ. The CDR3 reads CASSYSGGAGDTQYF. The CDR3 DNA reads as TGCGCCAGCAGCTATAGCGGGGGGGCTGGAGATACGCAGTATTTT.